These 14 T cell receptor beta chains originate from one sample sequenced in a study of cytomegalovirus exposure and HLA in healthy donors. The PCR contained 60 Vbeta and 13 Jbeta primers. Repertoires were generated with immunoSEQ multiplex PCR, while TCRdb's copy carries only in-frame clones and drops some. The sample has 100,000 or so clones, about 80% seen once; the top ten hold approximately 5.3%. The sample consisted of PBMCs. These receptors all come from a female donor in good health and CMV-seropositive.

This clone was detected only a few times. The CDR3 protein is CASSTLWTSGSTDTQYF. DNA of the CDR3: TGTGCCAGCAGCACCTTGTGGACTAGCGGGAGCACAGATACGCAGTATTTT. The chain uses TRBV7-9 and TRBJ2-3; 11 bases fit TRBD2. Germline V CDR1 and CDR2: SEHNR, FQNEAQ (reference sequence). This CDR3 comprises 17 residues. J lost 0 bases, V lost 5 bases, and 7 bases had no gene match.

The V gene is TRBV27, the J gene TRBJ1-5; TRBD1 agrees at 8 bases. The germline gives CDR1 MNHEY, CDR2 SMNVEV (reference sequence). The CDR3 runs to 17 residues. V shed 5 bases, J shed 7 bases, and the junction held 16 bases outside the gene matches. CDR3 residues: CASSPLSGRGRGQPQHF. DNA of the CDR3: TGTGCCAGCAGTCCTCTATCGGGCAGGGGGCGAGGACAGCCCCAGCATTTT.

The chain couples TRBV28 to TRBJ1-3; a possible D gene is TRBD1 (5 bases). Trimming removed 5 bases at V and 0 bases at J, with 14 bases between. The germline V gene has CDR1 MDHEN and CDR2 SYDVKM. The CDR3 runs 16 residues. The CDR3 nucleotides are TGTGCCAGCAGTCCTGGGGGGGGGAGCTCTGGAAACACCATATATTTT. Translation gives CASSPGGGSSGNTIYF.

The gene calls are TRBV5-4 and TRBJ1-4, with TRBD1 matching over 10 bases. Per germline, CDR1 SGHNT and CDR2 YYREEE (reference sequence). The CDR3 contains 17 residues. With 2 bases clipped from V and 4 bases from J, the junction kept 8 bases outside the gene matches. CDR3: CASSFKGQGLDNEKLFF. DNA for the CDR3: TGTGCCAGCAGCTTTAAGGGACAGGGGTTAGATAATGAAAAACTGTTTTTT.

The V gene is TRBV28, the J gene TRBJ1-1, with D tentatively TRBD1 (5 bases). Germline V gives CDR1 MDHEN, CDR2 SYDVKM. The CDR3 runs to 15 residues. Trimming cost V 2 bases and J 1 base, with 11 bases left between them. The CDR3 spells CASSLGGRGNTEAFF. The CDR3 bases are TGTGCCAGCAGTTTAGGGGGGAGGGGGAACACTGAAGCTTTCTTT. The complete variable domain, with remaining parts taken from reference TRBV28 and TRBJ1-1, reads DVKVTQSSRYLVKRTGEKVFLECVQDMDHENMFWYRQDPGLGLRLIYFSYDVKMKEKGDIPEGYSVSREKKERFSLILESASTNQTSMYLCASSLGGRGNTEAFFGQGTRLTVV.

The chain employs TRBV9 and TRBJ1-1, with TRBD1 matching 9 bases. Germline V gene lookup returns CDR1 SGDLS and CDR2 YYNGEE. The junction had 7 bases not matched to a gene; V was cut back by 0 bases and J by 4 bases. The CDR3 extends over 16 amino acids. This CDR3 reads CASSVADRGESTEAFF. CDR3 coding DNA: TGTGCCAGCAGCGTAGCCGACAGGGGGGAGAGCACTGAAGCTTTCTTT. Full variable domain (rest looked up from reference TRBV9 and TRBJ1-1): DSGVTQTPKHLITATGQRVTLRCSPRSGDLSVYWYQQSLDQGLQFLIQYYNGEERAKGNILERFSAQQFPDLHSELNLSSLELGDSALYFCASSVADRGESTEAFFGQGTRLTVV.

The CDR3 DNA is TGTGCCAGTAGTATACAGGGAGGGTTGGAGGATGGCTACACCTTC. Translation gives CASSIQGGLEDGYTF. This sequence joins TRBV19 and TRBJ1-2; a weak D match, TRBD1 (5 bases). Germline assignment: CDR1 LNHDA and CDR2 SQIVND (reference sequence). Trimming took off 2 bases at V and 6 bases at J, with 16 bases between the two ends. The CDR3 totals 15 residues. Based on the CDR3 plus reference TRBV19 and TRBJ1-2, the full variable domain is DGGITQSPKYLFRKEGQNVTLSCEQNLNHDAMYWYRQDPGQGLRLIYYSQIVNDFQKGDIAEGYSVSREKKESFPLTVTSAQKNPTAFYLCASSIQGGLEDGYTFGSGTRLTVV.

V gene TRBV6-6 combines with J gene TRBJ2-1; 9 nucleotides match TRBD1. Germline values: CDR1 MNHNY, CDR2 SVGAGI (reference sequence). The CDR3 runs 15 residues. V gave up 2 bases and J gave up 10 bases; unmatched junction bases: 9. CDR3 bases: TGTGCCAGCAGTTACCGGACAGGGGCCCTCGCCGAGCAGTTCTTC. It specifies CASSYRTGALAEQFF.

The chain recombines TRBV6-5 with TRBJ2-7; 13 bases map to TRBD2. This CDR3 contains 14 residues. CDR1 MNHEY and CDR2 SVGAGI come from the germline V gene. V was pared by 5 bases and J by 4 bases, with 2 bases of the junction left unmatched. The CDR3 region is CASSILAGGYEQYF. CDR3 DNA: TGTGCCAGCAGTATACTAGCGGGAGGGTACGAGCAGTACTTC.

The chain links TRBV10-1 to TRBJ2-7, with 11 bases identical to TRBD2. Germline CDR1 reads WNHNN; CDR2 reads SYGVQD (reference sequence). The junction had 15 bases not matched to a gene; V was cut back by 4 bases and J by 7 bases. CDR3 length: 17 residues. The CDR3 DNA reads TGCGCCAGCAGTGCCCCCAAGGGACTAGCGGACCCAAGGGAGCAGTACTTC. This encodes CASSAPKGLADPREQYF.

With regard to this clone: This CDR3 is also generated by other DNA sequences in the sample. The chain couples TRBV4-1 to TRBJ2-1, with D perhaps matching TRBD2 (5 bases). The V end was cut by 3 bases, the J end by 0 bases, with 9 bases between. Germline CDR1 and CDR2: MGHRA and YSYEKL. This CDR3 region has 15 residues. This chain's CDR3 is CASSHGGSSYNEQFF. Written as DNA, the CDR3 is TGCGCCAGCAGCCATGGAGGAAGCTCCTACAATGAGCAGTTCTTC.

The chain carries TRBV6-1 and TRBJ2-7; 8 bases agree with TRBD1. This CDR3 region has 13 residues. Per the germline V gene, CDR1 is MNHNS and CDR2 is SASEGT. Trimming removed 7 bases from V and 4 bases from J; junction bases left unmatched: 6. The CDR3 is CASKGQGTYEQYF. The CDR3 DNA reads TGTGCCAGCAAAGGACAGGGAACTTACGAGCAGTACTTC.

This clone is a singleton in its sample. The rearrangement uses TRBV30 and TRBJ1-1; D is perhaps TRBD1 (5 bases). Germline V gene sequence: CDR1 GTSNPN, CDR2 SVGIG (reference sequence). This CDR3 has 16 residues. With 1 base removed from V and 1 base from J, the gap between germline ends came to 16 bases. The CDR3 nucleotides read TGTGCCTGGAGTGCTGCGGGACCCCACACGAACACTGAAGCTTTCTTT. Protein: CAWSAAGPHTNTEAFF.

The V call is TRBV7-2, the J call TRBJ2-4; TRBD1 matches at 8 bases. CDR3 length equals 14 residues. J lost 4 bases, V lost 2 bases, and 1 base had no gene match. From germline, CDR1 is SGHTA and CDR2 FQGNSA. The CDR3 sequence is CASSLQGAKNIQYF. The DNA of the CDR3 is TGTGCCAGCAGCTTACAGGGGGCGAAAAACATTCAGTACTTC.